A single sample is the source of the 24 T cell receptor beta chains below, sequenced in a study of Tregs in tolerant kidney transplant recipients. The nonmyeloablative bone marrow transplants came from related graft donors, with transient mixed chimerism. Produced via immunoSEQ multiplex PCR; TCRdb's table is partial and in-frame only. The sample holds approximately 82,000 clones, 80% to 95% seen once. This sample comprised CD4+ T cells from blood (PBMCs), obtained 12 months after the transplant. The receptors originated from a human patient who received a combined kidney and bone marrow transplant. The T cells may partly be graft donor cells.

This clone was detected once. DNA for the CDR3: TGTGCCAGCCAGCCCGGCGGGGGTGAAGCTTTCTTT. This translates into CASQPGGGEAFF. The V call is TRBV6-6, the J call TRBJ1-1, with D possibly matching TRBD1 (5 bases). Germline V gene sequence: CDR1 MNHNY, CDR2 SVGAGI (reference sequence). The CDR3 is 12 residues long. V dropped 8 bases and J dropped 7 bases, with 14 bases sitting between them.

The V and J genes are TRBV19 and TRBJ2-5; D might be TRBD2 (6 bases). V was pared by 4 bases and J by 3 bases, with 9 bases between. Germline lookup yields CDR1 LNHDA and CDR2 SQIVND (reference sequence). There are 13 residues in the CDR3. The CDR3 here is CASSRWGEETQYF. The CDR3 DNA is TGTGCCAGTAGTAGGTGGGGGGAAGAGACCCAGTACTTC.

The chain joins TRBV30 to TRBJ1-2, with 8 nucleotides matching TRBD1. This CDR3 spans 15 amino acids. V gave up 1 base and J gave up 7 bases; unmatched junction bases: 11. CDR1 is GTSNPN, CDR2 SVGIG, per germline (reference sequence). The CDR3 DNA sequence: TGTGCCTGGAGTGCCCGATTTCAGGGGGCGAGTGGCTACACCTTC. Translation: CAWSARFQGASGYTF.

The V call is TRBV5-1, the J call TRBJ2-1; D not resolved. Germline V gene data show CDR1 as SGHRS and CDR2 as YFSETQ. The CDR3 has 12 amino acids. V was shortened by 4 bases and J by 5 bases, with 7 bases between the two germline ends. In DNA form, the CDR3 reads TGCGCCAGCAGCCCGCGAGACAATGAGCAGTTCTTC. It is translated as CASSPRDNEQFF. Variable domain in full (rest from reference TRBV5-1 and TRBJ2-1): KAGVTQTPRYLIKTRGQQVTLSCSPISGHRSVSWYQQTPGQGLQFLFEYFSETQRNKGNFPGRFSGRQFSNSRSEMNVSTLELGDSALYLCASSPRDNEQFFGPGTRLTVL.

The V call is TRBV9, the J call TRBJ2-5; 10 positions agree with TRBD1. The end of the DNA fits TRBJ2-7 better, so the J call may be wrong. Germline loops: CDR1 SGDLS, CDR2 YYNGEE. The CDR3 has 15 amino acids. In DNA, the CDR3 is TGTGCCAGCAGCCCAGGACAGGGGGGCTTCTACGAGCAGTACTTC. This gives the protein CASSPGQGGFYEQYF.

This clone was observed a single time. The chain combines TRBV25-1 with TRBJ2-5; 8 bases align to TRBD1. V lost 1 base, J lost 5 bases, and 6 bases stayed unmatched. CDR1 and CDR2 from the germline V gene are MGHDK and SYGVNS. The CDR3 contains 15 residues. The CDR3 region has the DNA TGTGCCAGCAGTGAATTGGACAGGGATTGGGAGACCCAGTACTTC. This gives the protein CASSELDRDWETQYF.

This chain uses TRBV5-1 with TRBJ1-3; D is unclear. Germline CDR1 reads SGHRS; CDR2 reads YFSETQ. Trimming stripped 4 bases from V and 1 base from J, with 18 bases between. There are 17 residues in the CDR3. The chain's CDR3 is CASSLYGGQISGNTIYF. CDR3 sequence (DNA): TGCGCCAGCAGCCTCTATGGAGGGCAAATTTCTGGAAACACCATATATTTT.

V is TRBV11-3 and J is TRBJ2-1; TRBD1 aligns across 9 bases. CDR3 length: 15 residues. J gave up 5 bases and V 4 bases, and 6 bases lay outside the gene matches. Germline assignment: CDR1 SGHNT and CDR2 YENEEA. CDR3 region: CASSSQGAHDNEQFF. In DNA form, the CDR3 reads TGTGCCAGCAGCTCACAGGGGGCGCACGACAATGAGCAGTTCTTC.

The V call is TRBV19, the J call TRBJ2-5; the D gene is possibly TRBD2 (5 bases). The CDR3 covers 13 residues. The germline V and J ends were trimmed by 6 bases and 4 bases, with 12 bases remaining between them. The germline V gene has CDR1 LNHDA and CDR2 SQIVND (reference sequence). The CDR3: CASSNGVSETQYF. DNA for the CDR3: TGTGCCAGTAGCAACGGGGTATCAGAGACCCAGTACTTC.

This clone was picked up a small number of times. The V gene is TRBV5-1, the J gene TRBJ1-2; TRBD1 might be the D (5 bases). The CDR3 length is 14 residues. Trimming cost V 0 bases and J 5 bases, with 11 bases left between them. CDR1 and CDR2 (germline): SGHRS, YFSETQ. The CDR3, as DNA: TGCGCCAGCAGCTTGGTATGGGGGGAATATGGCTACACCTTC. Translating gives CASSLVWGEYGYTF.

J is TRBJ2-7 and V is TRBV30, with 9 bases lining up with TRBD2. Germline V gives CDR1 GTSNPN, CDR2 SVGIG (reference sequence). The CDR3 totals 12 residues. Unmatched junction bases numbered 2, after V lost 4 bases and J lost 4 bases. This CDR3 reads CAWTSGEYEQYF. CDR3 coding DNA: TGTGCCTGGACTAGCGGGGAGTACGAGCAGTACTTC.

The genes are TRBV5-1 and TRBJ2-3; 10 bases are a match to TRBD1. This CDR3 comprises 16 residues. Germline V gene sequence: CDR1 SGHRS, CDR2 YFSETQ. The J segment lost 3 bases and the V segment lost 4 bases, leaving 8 bases of the junction unmatched. The CDR3 region is CASSPGQGMMTDTQYF. In nucleotides, the CDR3 is TGCGCCAGCAGCCCGGGACAGGGGATGATGACAGATACGCAGTATTTT. Together with reference TRBV5-1 and TRBJ2-3, the CDR3 gives the full variable domain: KAGVTQTPRYLIKTRGQQVTLSCSPISGHRSVSWYQQTPGQGLQFLFEYFSETQRNKGNFPGRFSGRQFSNSRSEMNVSTLELGDSALYLCASSPGQGMMTDTQYFGPGTRLTVL.

J is TRBJ2-3 and V is TRBV21-1; TRBD1 is taken as the D call from the table, unchecked against the DNA. TRBV21-1 is annotated as a pseudogene. The CDR3 length is 16 residues. The CDR3 coding sequence is TGTGCCAGCAGCTCCATCAGCAGGGAAGGCACAGATACGCAGTATTTT. Encoded protein: CASSSISREGTDTQYF.

This chain connects TRBV28 to TRBJ2-7; D remains unclear. With 6 bases removed from V and 3 bases from J, the gap between germline ends came to 18 bases. The length of the CDR3 is 15 residues. From germline, CDR1 is MDHEN and CDR2 SYDVKM. CDR3: CASSPPHRRGYEQYF. The DNA of the CDR3 is TGTGCCAGCAGCCCCCCCCACCGACGAGGCTACGAGCAGTACTTC.

The chain couples TRBV7-2 to TRBJ2-1; TRBD2 might be the D (5 bases). The CDR3 sequence is 15 residues long. Trimming cost V 5 bases and J 2 bases, with 13 bases left between them. The V gene's germline CDR1 is SGHTA and CDR2 FQGNSA. The CDR3 DNA is TGTGCCAGCAGCCCGCTAGCTGGCGCCTACAATGAGCAGTTCTTC. Protein: CASSPLAGAYNEQFF. The full variable domain, in which reference TRBV7-2 and TRBJ2-1 provide the parts outside the CDR3, is GAGVSQSPSNKVTEKGKDVELRCDPISGHTALYWYRQSLGQGLEFLIYFQGNSAPDKSGLPSDRFSAERTGGSVSTLTIQRTQQEDSAVYLCASSPLAGAYNEQFFGPGTRLTVL.

V and J are TRBV7-9 and TRBJ2-7, with D possibly being TRBD2 (6 bases). V was trimmed by 1 base and J by 0 bases, leaving 16 bases between them. This CDR3 spans 17 amino acids. Germline V gene lookup returns CDR1 SEHNR and CDR2 FQNEAQ (reference sequence). DNA of the CDR3: TGTGCCAGCAGCTTAGGCCTTGTGGGACTCCGCTCCTACGAGCAGTACTTC. This translates into CASSLGLVGLRSYEQYF.

This chain links TRBV4-3 with TRBJ2-1, with 7 bases that match TRBD2. Germline V gives CDR1 LGHNA, CDR2 YSLEER. The V and J ends lost 0 bases and 6 bases, in that order; junction bases with no gene match: 11. This CDR3 is 17 amino acids long. This chain's CDR3 is CASSQDGVRERGNEQFF. In nucleotides, the CDR3 is TGCGCCAGCAGCCAAGATGGGGTGCGGGAGCGGGGCAATGAGCAGTTCTTC.

The CDR3 protein is CASSPLRRGNTEAFF. The CDR3 nucleotides read TGCGCCAGCAGCCCCTTAAGGAGAGGGAACACTGAAGCTTTCTTT. The chain carries TRBV4-1 and TRBJ1-1; D gene unclear. CDR3 length equals 15 residues. CDR1 is MGHRA and CDR2 is YSYEKL in the germline V gene. V was pared by 4 bases and J by 1 base, with 13 bases between.

This clone appeared once. V gene TRBV6-5 combines with J gene TRBJ2-3; no firm D call. The V and J ends lost 3 bases and 0 bases respectively, with 10 bases between them. Germline V gives CDR1 MNHEY, CDR2 SVGAGI. The CDR3 extends over 15 amino acids. CDR3: CASSYGGSSTDTQYF. The CDR3 DNA sequence: TGTGCCAGCAGTTATGGTGGTAGCAGCACAGATACGCAGTATTTT.

This chain connects TRBV18 to TRBJ1-2, with TRBD1 as a possible D gene (6 bases). CDR3 length equals 15 residues. The V gene lost 2 bases and the J gene lost 10 bases, with 20 bases spanning the gap. Germline V lookup: CDR1 KGHSH, CDR2 LQKENI. CDR3: CASSPFSGEQGNYTF. CDR3 nucleotides: TGTGCCAGCTCACCATTTTCGGGTGAACAGGGTAACTACACCTTC.

About this clone: One junction end disagrees with the germline gene, perhaps due to a read error. Other nucleotide sequences in the sample specify the same CDR3. The chain carries TRBV19 and TRBJ1-6; TRBD1 matches 8 bases. CDR1 is LNHDA and CDR2 is SQIVND in the germline V gene (reference sequence). The length of the CDR3 is 16 residues. CDR3 sequence reads: CASSRARDRLNSPLHF. CDR3 bases: TGTGCCAGTAGTCGTGCCCGGGACAGGCTTAATTCCCCCCTCCACTTT.

This sequence joins TRBV27 and TRBJ2-2; D not certain. This CDR3 has 14 residues. V lost 1 base and J lost 6, with 9 bases in between. The germline V gene has CDR1 MNHEY and CDR2 SMNVEV (reference sequence). The CDR3 nucleotides read TGTGCCAGCAGTTTATTTCAATCGGCCGGGGAGCTGTTTTTT. This codes for CASSLFQSAGELFF.

This sequence joins TRBV5-1 and TRBJ2-4; D might be TRBD2 (5 bases). Germline loops: CDR1 SGHRS, CDR2 YFSETQ. Trimming left V 5 bases short and J 8 bases short, with 17 bases between. CDR3 length: 14 residues. CDR3 protein: CASSSLGSADIQYF. In DNA, the CDR3 is TGCGCCAGCAGTTCCCTGGGGAGCGCGGACATTCAGTACTTC.

This chain uses TRBV7-8 with TRBJ2-3, with a weak D call TRBD2 (6 bases). Trimming left V 1 base short and J 1 base short, with 15 bases between. Germline CDR1 and CDR2: SGHVS and FQNEAQ. The CDR3 is 17 residues long. CDR3 coding DNA: TGTGCCAGCAGCTTAGTAGTGGCGGGATGGGGCACAGATACGCAGTATTTT. The encoded protein is CASSLVVAGWGTDTQYF. Supplemented by reference TRBV7-8 and TRBJ2-3, the full variable domain reads GAGVSQSPRYKVAKRGQDVALRCDPISGHVSLFWYQQALGQGPEFLTYFQNEAQLDKSGLPSDRFFAERPEGSVSTLKIQRTQQEDSAVYLCASSLVVAGWGTDTQYFGPGTRLTVL.